One TCR beta chain is described in this entry. The sample comes from a study of T cell responses to AZD1222 COVID-19 vaccine. Profiled with immunoSEQ multiplex PCR; TCRdb holds only in-frame clones, not every one. The sample records about 180,000 clones, 88% being singletons. Trimming left V 5 bases short and J 0 bases short, with 13 bases between. The germline V gene has CDR1 MGHRA and CDR2 YSYEKL. The CDR3 is 15 amino acids. The material was peripheral blood, obtained 28 days after the second AZD1222 dose. V gene TRBV4-1 combines with J gene TRBJ1-1; possible D gene TRBD1, 6 bases. The clonotype was recovered from an adult who received the AZD1222 COVID-19 vaccine. This CDR3 is CASSLTGSMNTEAFF. CDR3 coding DNA: TGCGCCAGCAGCTTAACAGGGAGCATGAACACTGAAGCTTTCTTT.